A selection of T cell receptor beta chains follows, all from one sample in a study of T cell repertoires in cytomegalovirus infection. Their cognate antigens are unknown. TCRdb re-called the reads with MiXCR, one entry per CDR3 protein. The data show about 500,000 distinct CDR3 sequences, about 33% seen once. Sequenced material: cultured PBMCs, taken from culture after CMV antigen stimulation. Every receptor here comes from a human donor in good health (CMV status not recorded). Some clones in this sample may be carry-over from other donors' samples. The CDR3 runs from the conserved cysteine through the conserved F or W. Each record gives: J gene, V gene, clone size, D gene, CDR3 DNA, CDR3 protein. D genes are given only for firm matches. Some rows mark clone size as missing; the rest say once, few, many or name a class of expanded clone.

J: TRBJ2-3; V: TRBV6-8; size: NA; D: NA; DNA: TGTGCCAGCGGTAGATACCGGGGCGCTTATACTAGCACAGATACGCAGTATTTT; CDR3: CASGRYRGAYTSTDTQYF
J: TRBJ2-2; V: TRBV19; size: NA; D: NA; DNA: TGTGCCAGCCGGAGGTGGCGGGACACCGGGGAGCTGTTTTTT; CDR3: CASRRWRDTGELFF
J: TRBJ2-3; V: TRBV11-2; size: NA; D: NA; DNA: TGTGCCAGCAGCTTAGGGCAGTCCTCCTACACAGATACGCAGTATTTT; CDR3: CASSLGQSSYTDTQYF
J: TRBJ2-1; V: TRBV10-3; size: NA; D: TRBD1; DNA: TGTGCCATCAGGGGACAGGAGCCCCGGAATGAGCAGTTCTTC; CDR3: CAIRGQEPRNEQFF
J: TRBJ2-5; V: TRBV7-2; size: many; D: TRBD2; DNA: TGTGCCAGCAGCTCGGCCTACGGGGGGGAGACCCAGTACTTC; CDR3: CASSSAYGGETQYF
J: TRBJ2-1; V: TRBV7-2; size: few; D: NA; DNA: TGTGCCAGCAGCTTAGTCGGGCAAGGGATGGATGAGCAGTTCTTC; CDR3: CASSLVGQGMDEQFF
J: TRBJ1-2; V: TRBV5-4; size: NA; D: NA; DNA: TGTGCCAGCAGCTTACAGGGTAGGGGAGGCTACACCTTC; CDR3: CASSLQGRGGYTF
J: TRBJ2-3; V: TRBV11-2; size: NA; D: TRBD2; DNA: TGTGTCAGCAGCTCCTTTGCGGGAGAAACAGATACGCAGTATTTT; CDR3: CVSSSFAGETDTQYF
J: TRBJ1-3; V: TRBV7-2; size: NA; D: NA; DNA: TGTGCCAGCAGCTCCGTGGGTACCTCGCACACCATATATTTT; CDR3: CASSSVGTSHTIYF
J: TRBJ2-1; V: TRBV7-3; size: NA; D: NA; DNA: TGTGCCAGCATGCAACTAGCAGGCTACAATGAGCAGTTCTTC; CDR3: CASMQLAGYNEQFF
J: TRBJ2-1; V: TRBV4-1; size: few; D: TRBD2; DNA: TGCGCCAGCAGCCGGCTAGCGGGAGCGGTGGGGCAGTTCTTC; CDR3: CASSRLAGAVGQFF
J: TRBJ2-3; V: TRBV7-2; size: many; D: NA; DNA: TGTGCCAGCAGCTGGATAGTCGGGGTCACAGATACGCAGTATTTT; CDR3: CASSWIVGVTDTQYF
J: TRBJ2-3; V: TRBV6-2/TRBV6-3; size: many; D: NA; DNA: TGTGCCAGCAGCCTTCGGACAAGACCAGATACGCAGTATTTT; CDR3: CASSLRTRPDTQYF
J: TRBJ1-1; V: TRBV28; size: NA; D: NA; DNA: TGTGCCAGCAGTTCGGATAGTCCTGAAGCTTTCTTT; CDR3: CASSSDSPEAFF
J: TRBJ2-1; V: TRBV2; size: NA; D: TRBD1; DNA: TGTGCCAGCAGCGGGACAGACCCCAATGAGCAGTTCTTC; CDR3: CASSGTDPNEQFF
J: TRBJ1-2; V: TRBV12-3/TRBV12-4; size: NA; D: NA; DNA: TGTGCCAGCAGTCCCTCATGGGGTGGGGGCTACACCTTC; CDR3: CASSPSWGGGYTF
J: TRBJ2-7; V: TRBV7-3; size: NA; D: NA; DNA: TGTGCCAGCAGCTTATACCCAGGAGTTTACGAGCAGTACTTC; CDR3: CASSLYPGVYEQYF
J: TRBJ2-3; V: TRBV5-1; size: NA; D: NA; DNA: TGCGCCAGCAGCTTGCGAGGGGGGCTAAGCACAGATACGCAGTATTTT; CDR3: CASSLRGGLSTDTQYF
J: TRBJ2-3; V: TRBV11-3; size: NA; D: NA; DNA: TGTGCCAGCAGCTTAGATTCCCGCAGGGCCAACACAGATACGCAGTATTTT; CDR3: CASSLDSRRANTDTQYF
J: TRBJ2-5; V: TRBV12-3/TRBV12-4; size: NA; D: NA; DNA: TGTGCCAGCAGGGCACTTGGAGAGACCCAGTACTTC; CDR3: CASRALGETQYF
J: TRBJ2-5; V: TRBV4-3; size: NA; D: NA; DNA: TGCGCCAGCAGCCAAGGGGACCGGACAGCCCAAGAGACCCAGTACTTC; CDR3: CASSQGDRTAQETQYF
J: TRBJ2-3; V: TRBV12-3/TRBV12-4; size: few; D: TRBD1; DNA: TGTGCCAGCAGTTTAGTGACAGGGACAGATACGCAGTATTTT; CDR3: CASSLVTGTDTQYF
J: TRBJ1-1; V: TRBV19; size: once; D: NA; DNA: TGTGCCAGTAGTATCGGGGGAGTCGACACTGAAGCTTTCTTT; CDR3: CASSIGGVDTEAFF
J: TRBJ1-5; V: TRBV4-3; size: few; D: NA; DNA: TGCGCCAGCAGCCAAGATATAGGGGCGACAGCTCAGCCCCAGCATTTT; CDR3: CASSQDIGATAQPQHF
J: TRBJ2-3; V: TRBV9; size: few; D: TRBD2; DNA: TGTGCCAGCAGCGTCTCACCGGGCGGAGCGGGAGCAGATACGCAGTATTTT; CDR3: CASSVSPGGAGADTQYF
J: TRBJ2-3; V: TRBV11-3; size: many; D: NA; DNA: TGTGCCAGCAGCCCCAGGGGAACCACAGATACGCAGTATTTT; CDR3: CASSPRGTTDTQYF
J: TRBJ2-3; V: TRBV7-2; size: NA; D: TRBD2; DNA: TGTGCCACCATGGAACTAGCGAGAGATACGCAGTATTTT; CDR3: CATMELARDTQYF
J: TRBJ1-5; V: TRBV28; size: NA; D: TRBD1; DNA: TGTGCCAGCAGTTTAGGACAGGCGTCCTATCAGCCCCAGCATTTT; CDR3: CASSLGQASYQPQHF
J: TRBJ2-1; V: TRBV6-5; size: few; D: TRBD2; DNA: TGTGCCAGCAGTTTCGGGGGTGGAGCGGGAGGAAATGAGCAGTTCTTC; CDR3: CASSFGGGAGGNEQFF
J: TRBJ2-2; V: TRBV11-2; size: NA; D: NA; DNA: TGTGCCAGCAGCTTAGTCGGGGGGCGGGACACCGGGGAGCTGTTTTTT; CDR3: CASSLVGGRDTGELFF
J: TRBJ2-3; V: TRBV10-3; size: NA; D: TRBD2; DNA: TGTGCCATCAGGGGCGCCGGACTAGCGGGAGGCGGAGATACGCAGTATTTT; CDR3: CAIRGAGLAGGGDTQYF
J: TRBJ1-2; V: TRBV12-3/TRBV12-4; size: NA; D: NA; DNA: TGTGCCAGCAGTCAAGGGGCGGGGTATGGCTACACCTTC; CDR3: CASSQGAGYGYTF
J: TRBJ2-5; V: TRBV27; size: once; D: TRBD2; DNA: TGTGCCAGCAGTTTACGCGCGGGAGGCCAAGAGACCCAGTACTTC; CDR3: CASSLRAGGQETQYF
J: TRBJ2-1; V: TRBV25-1; size: few; D: TRBD2; DNA: TGTGCCAGCAGTGAGCTTCGAGCTAGCGGTTACTACAATGAGCAGTTCTTC; CDR3: CASSELRASGYYNEQFF
J: TRBJ2-1; V: TRBV2; size: few; D: TRBD1; DNA: TGTGCCAGCAGTGAAGACAGGGGGCTAAACAATGAGCAGTTCTTC; CDR3: CASSEDRGLNNEQFF
J: TRBJ2-7; V: TRBV6-2/TRBV6-3; size: few; D: NA; DNA: TGTGCCAGCAGTTACCGGGACCTGAGCGAGCAGTACTTC; CDR3: CASSYRDLSEQYF
J: TRBJ1-1; V: TRBV18; size: once; D: NA; DNA: TGTGCCAGCTCACCACCGAGTGGAATAGTAGAAGCTTTCTTT; CDR3: CASSPPSGIVEAFF
J: TRBJ2-2; V: TRBV24-1; size: few; D: TRBD2; DNA: TGTGCCACCAGTGATTTGAAGCGGGAGGGCCGGAACACCGGGGAGCTGTTTTTT; CDR3: CATSDLKREGRNTGELFF
J: TRBJ1-5; V: TRBV10-3; size: few; D: NA; DNA: TGTGCCATCAGTGAGGGGCTAGGCAATCAGCCCCAGCATTTT; CDR3: CAISEGLGNQPQHF
J: TRBJ2-5; V: TRBV6-6; size: few; D: TRBD1; DNA: TGTGCCAGCAGTGCAACGGGACAGTCCCAAGAGACCCAGTACTTC; CDR3: CASSATGQSQETQYF
J: TRBJ2-2; V: TRBV29-1; size: NA; D: NA; DNA: TGCAGCGTGCCCAGGGCCACCGGGGAGCTGTTTTTT; CDR3: CSVPRATGELFF
J: TRBJ2-3; V: TRBV7-2; size: many; D: NA; DNA: TGTGCCAGCAGCTTAGAGGGCACCATTAGCACAGATACGCAGTATTTT; CDR3: CASSLEGTISTDTQYF
J: TRBJ2-1; V: TRBV12-3/TRBV12-4; size: few; D: TRBD2; DNA: TGTGCCAGCAGGGATCTAGCGGCGAGCTCCTACAATGAGCAGTTCTTC; CDR3: CASRDLAASSYNEQFF
J: TRBJ2-5; V: TRBV15; size: NA; D: NA; DNA: TGTGCCACCAGCAGCGTAGCGGTGCGCCAAGAGACCCAGTACTTC; CDR3: CATSSVAVRQETQYF
J: TRBJ2-7; V: TRBV2; size: NA; D: TRBD1; DNA: TGTGCCAGCAGTCGGGACAGCCCTTACGAGCAGTACTTC; CDR3: CASSRDSPYEQYF
J: TRBJ2-3; V: TRBV10-3; size: few; D: NA; DNA: TGTGCCGCCAGGGGAACAGATACGCAGTATTTT; CDR3: CAARGTDTQYF
J: TRBJ2-1; V: TRBV10-2; size: NA; D: NA; DNA: TGCGCCAGCGCGGCCCTCTCTCTCTACAATGAGCAGTTCTTC; CDR3: CASAALSLYNEQFF
J: TRBJ2-3; V: TRBV7-2; size: once; D: TRBD1; DNA: TGTGCCAGCAGATTAAGACAGGGGACAGATACGCAGTATTTT; CDR3: CASRLRQGTDTQYF
J: TRBJ2-1; V: TRBV27; size: NA; D: NA; DNA: TGTGCCAGCAGCCCAACAGGTCCCTACAATGAGCAGTTCTTC; CDR3: CASSPTGPYNEQFF
J: TRBJ1-4; V: TRBV7-8; size: NA; D: TRBD1; DNA: TGTGCCAGCAGCACGGGACAGGGGTTGGAAAAACTGTTTTTT; CDR3: CASSTGQGLEKLFF
J: TRBJ2-7; V: TRBV7-2; size: many; D: TRBD2; DNA: TGTGCCAGCAGCCGTAGCGGGAGCTCCTACGAGCAGTACTTC; CDR3: CASSRSGSSYEQYF
J: TRBJ1-1; V: TRBV29-1; size: few; D: NA; DNA: TGCAGCGTTGAAGTGTTCGGGGGGAGAACTGAAGCTTTCTTT; CDR3: CSVEVFGGRTEAFF
J: TRBJ1-1; V: TRBV7-9; size: NA; D: NA; DNA: TGTGCCAGCAGCCCCCGCGGGGGTAGAGCGAACACTGAAGCTTTCTTT; CDR3: CASSPRGGRANTEAFF
J: TRBJ1-3; V: TRBV28; size: few; D: TRBD1; DNA: TGTGCCAGCGGCCGGGACAGTGGAAACACCATATATTTT; CDR3: CASGRDSGNTIYF
J: TRBJ2-1; V: TRBV12-3/TRBV12-4; size: few; D: TRBD2; DNA: TGTGCCAGCAGTCCAACTAGCGGGAGAGTTGCTGAGCAGTTCTTC; CDR3: CASSPTSGRVAEQFF
J: TRBJ1-6; V: TRBV6-4; size: few; D: NA; DNA: TGTGCCAGCAGTGACTCGGGCCATAATTCACCCCTCCACTTT; CDR3: CASSDSGHNSPLHF
J: TRBJ2-1; V: TRBV12-3/TRBV12-4; size: few; D: TRBD2; DNA: TGTGCCAGCAGTTTCGCTAGCGGGTACTCCTACAATGAGCAGTTCTTC; CDR3: CASSFASGYSYNEQFF
J: TRBJ1-4; V: TRBV7-2; size: NA; D: NA; DNA: TGTGCCAGCAGCCAGGGAGGGAGTAATGAAAAACTGTTTTTT; CDR3: CASSQGGSNEKLFF